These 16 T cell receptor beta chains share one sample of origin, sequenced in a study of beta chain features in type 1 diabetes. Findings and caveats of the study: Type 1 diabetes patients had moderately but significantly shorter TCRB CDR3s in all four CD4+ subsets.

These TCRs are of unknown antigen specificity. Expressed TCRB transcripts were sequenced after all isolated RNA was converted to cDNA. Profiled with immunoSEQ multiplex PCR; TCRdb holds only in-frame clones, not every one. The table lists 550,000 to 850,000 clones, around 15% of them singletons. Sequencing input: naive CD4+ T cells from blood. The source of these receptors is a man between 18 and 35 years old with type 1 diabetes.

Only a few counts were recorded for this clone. This chain's CDR3 is CASSLPRQAGDTQYF. The CDR3 bases are TGTGCCAGCAGCTTACCTAGACAGGCGGGAGATACGCAGTATTTT. The chain employs TRBV7-2 and TRBJ2-3; tentatively, D is TRBD1 (6 bases). Germline CDR1 reads SGHTA; CDR2 reads FQGNSA. The length of the CDR3 is 15 residues. Trimming cost V 2 bases and J 5 bases, with 14 bases left between them.

The CDR3 is CASSFATPLYGYTF. The CDR3 DNA sequence: TGTGCCAGCAGCTTCGCGACGCCCCTCTATGGCTACACCTTC. The chain links TRBV5-4 to TRBJ1-2; no reliable D call. This CDR3 region has 14 residues. Trimming shortened V by 2 bases and J by 4 bases, and 12 bases separated the two germline ends. CDR1 SGHNT and CDR2 YYREEE come from the germline V gene (reference sequence).

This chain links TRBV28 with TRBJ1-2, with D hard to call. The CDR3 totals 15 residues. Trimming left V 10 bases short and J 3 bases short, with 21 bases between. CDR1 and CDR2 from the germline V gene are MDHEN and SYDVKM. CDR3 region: CATQSGAEADYGYTF. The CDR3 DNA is TGTGCCACCCAGTCCGGAGCGGAGGCAGACTATGGCTACACCTTC.

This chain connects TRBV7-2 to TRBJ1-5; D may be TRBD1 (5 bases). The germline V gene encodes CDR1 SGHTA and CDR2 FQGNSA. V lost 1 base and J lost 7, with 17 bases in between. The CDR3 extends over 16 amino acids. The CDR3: CASSLVFQGSRQPQHF. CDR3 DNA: TGTGCCAGCAGCTTAGTGTTTCAGGGTTCAAGGCAGCCCCAGCATTTT.

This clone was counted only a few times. The CDR3 sequence: CASSEERLTYEQYF. CDR3 bases: TGCGCCAGCAGTGAGGAAAGACTGACCTACGAGCAGTACTTC. The V and J genes are TRBV10-2 and TRBJ2-7; D gene uncertain. The CDR3 spans 14 residues. Trimming left V 2 bases short and J 2 bases short, with 10 bases between. Germline CDR1 is WSHSY and CDR2 is SAAADI.

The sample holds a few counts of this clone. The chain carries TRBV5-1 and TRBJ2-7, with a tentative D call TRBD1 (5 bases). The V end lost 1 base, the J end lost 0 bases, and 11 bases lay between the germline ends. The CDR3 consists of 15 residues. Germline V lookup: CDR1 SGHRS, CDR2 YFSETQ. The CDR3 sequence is CASSLWQGLSYEQYF. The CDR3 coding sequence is TGCGCCAGCAGCTTGTGGCAGGGCCTCTCCTACGAGCAGTACTTC. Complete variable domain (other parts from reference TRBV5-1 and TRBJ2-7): KAGVTQTPRYLIKTRGQQVTLSCSPISGHRSVSWYQQTPGQGLQFLFEYFSETQRNKGNFPGRFSGRQFSNSRSEMNVSTLELGDSALYLCASSLWQGLSYEQYFGPGTRLTVT.

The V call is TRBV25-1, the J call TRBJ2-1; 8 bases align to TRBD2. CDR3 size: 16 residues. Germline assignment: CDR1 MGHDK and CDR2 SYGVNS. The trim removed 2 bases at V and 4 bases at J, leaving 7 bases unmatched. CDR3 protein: CASSEEERGPYNEQFF. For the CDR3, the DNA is TGTGCCAGCAGTGAAGAAGAGCGGGGGCCTTACAATGAGCAGTTCTTC.

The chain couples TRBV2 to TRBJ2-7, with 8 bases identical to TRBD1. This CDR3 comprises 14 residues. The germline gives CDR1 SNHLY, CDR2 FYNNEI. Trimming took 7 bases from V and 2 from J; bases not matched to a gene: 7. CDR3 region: CASNLPGQAYEQYF. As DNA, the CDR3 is TGTGCCAGCAACCTTCCGGGACAGGCCTACGAGCAGTACTTC.

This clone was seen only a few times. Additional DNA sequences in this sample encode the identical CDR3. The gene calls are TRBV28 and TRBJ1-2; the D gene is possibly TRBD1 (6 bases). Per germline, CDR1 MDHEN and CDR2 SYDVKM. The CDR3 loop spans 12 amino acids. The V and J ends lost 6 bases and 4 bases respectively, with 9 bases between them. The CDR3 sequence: CASSQGGYGYTF. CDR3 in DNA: TGTGCCAGCAGCCAAGGGGGCTATGGCTACACCTTC.

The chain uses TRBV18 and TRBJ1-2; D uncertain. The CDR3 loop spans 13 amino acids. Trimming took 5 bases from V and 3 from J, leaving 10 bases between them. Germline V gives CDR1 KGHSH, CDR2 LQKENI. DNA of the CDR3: TGTGCCAGCTCAACGGGATCAGACTATGGCTACACCTTC. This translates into CASSTGSDYGYTF.

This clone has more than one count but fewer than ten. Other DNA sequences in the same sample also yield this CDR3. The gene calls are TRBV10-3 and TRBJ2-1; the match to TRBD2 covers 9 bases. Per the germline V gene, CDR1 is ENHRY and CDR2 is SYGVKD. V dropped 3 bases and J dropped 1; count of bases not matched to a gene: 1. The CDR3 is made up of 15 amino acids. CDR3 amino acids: CAISESGGSYNEQFF. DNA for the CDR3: TGTGCCATCAGTGAAAGCGGGGGGTCCTACAATGAGCAGTTCTTC.

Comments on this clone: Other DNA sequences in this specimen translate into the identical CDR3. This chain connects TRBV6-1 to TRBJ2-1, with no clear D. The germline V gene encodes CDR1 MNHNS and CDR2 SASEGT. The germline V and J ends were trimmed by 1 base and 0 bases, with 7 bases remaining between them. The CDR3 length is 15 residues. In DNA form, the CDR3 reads TGTGCCAGCAGTGAAGACGGCAGCTCCTACAATGAGCAGTTCTTC. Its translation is CASSEDGSSYNEQFF.

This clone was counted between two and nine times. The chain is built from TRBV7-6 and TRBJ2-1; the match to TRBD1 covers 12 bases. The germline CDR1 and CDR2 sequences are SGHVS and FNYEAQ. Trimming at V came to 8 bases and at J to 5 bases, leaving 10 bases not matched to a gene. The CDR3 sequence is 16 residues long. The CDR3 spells CASREGQGAVHNEQFF. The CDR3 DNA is TGTGCCAGCCGGGAGGGACAGGGGGCCGTCCACAATGAGCAGTTCTTC.

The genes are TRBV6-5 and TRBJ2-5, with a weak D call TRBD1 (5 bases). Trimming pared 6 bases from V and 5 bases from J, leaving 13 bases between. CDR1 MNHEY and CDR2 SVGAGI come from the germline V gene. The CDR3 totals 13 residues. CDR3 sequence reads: CASSRTRVETQYF. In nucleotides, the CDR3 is TGTGCCAGCAGCCGAACCAGGGTGGAGACCCAGTACTTC.

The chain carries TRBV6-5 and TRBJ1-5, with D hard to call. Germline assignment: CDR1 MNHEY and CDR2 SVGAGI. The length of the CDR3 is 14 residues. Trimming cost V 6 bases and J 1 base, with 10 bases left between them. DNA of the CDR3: TGTGCCAGCAGAAGCGACGGGAGCAATCAGCCCCAGCATTTT. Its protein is CASRSDGSNQPQHF.

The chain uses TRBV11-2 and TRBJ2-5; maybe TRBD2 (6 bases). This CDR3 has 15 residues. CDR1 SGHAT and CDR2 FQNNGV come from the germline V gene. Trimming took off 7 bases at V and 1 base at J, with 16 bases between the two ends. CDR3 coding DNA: TGTGCCAGCACCCCCCTTGGGGGGTTCCAAGAGACCCAGTACTTC. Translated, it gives CASTPLGGFQETQYF. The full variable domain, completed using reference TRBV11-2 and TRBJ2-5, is EAGVAQSPRYKIIEKRQSVAFWCNPISGHATLYWYQQILGQGPKLLIQFQNNGVVDDSQLPKDRFSAERLKGVDSTLKIQPAKLEDSAVYLCASTPLGGFQETQYFGPGTRLLVL.